This TCR beta chain came from a study of T cell changes during pregnancy in multiple sclerosis. J lost 5 bases, V lost 4 bases, and 6 bases had no gene match. Germline values: CDR1 PRHDT, CDR2 FYEKMQ (reference sequence). The CDR3 runs 14 residues. Measured with immunoSEQ multiplex PCR; TCRdb has only the in-frame clones, and not every one. This sample has over 55,000 clones; 85% to 95% occur once, and the top ten carry around 3.5%. The TCR originated in a female donor with multiple sclerosis, enrolled in a pregnancy study. The V gene is TRBV13, the J gene TRBJ2-7; 9 bases line up with TRBD2. Here the sequenced sample was CD8+ T cells from peripheral blood mononuclear cells, taken in the third trimester of pregnancy. As DNA, the CDR3 is TGTGCCAGCAGCTCCTGGCGGGAGGGCCACGAGCAGTACTTC. This sequence encodes CASSSWREGHEQYF.